Given below is one TCR beta chain in context. The target antigen is unknown. The data were obtained in a study of T cell responses to AZD1222 COVID-19 vaccine. Regarding the study as a whole: Clonal diversity may have been underestimated, and the donors were mostly white British, with more females than males. When two AZD1222 doses had been given, Spike-specific TCR breadth and depth rose.

The repertoire was sequenced with immunoSEQ multiplex PCR; TCRdb's copy has only in-frame clones and lacks some. The data show about 150,000 clones, around 92% seen once. This specimen was peripheral blood, taken 28 days after the second AZD1222 dose. The sequence derives from an adult who received the AZD1222 COVID-19 vaccine.

Here the CDR3 reads CASSLMPGLNTGELFF. The CDR3 bases are TGTGCCAGCAGCTTAATGCCGGGACTAAACACCGGGGAGCTGTTTTTT. The genes are TRBV7-7 and TRBJ2-2; 7 positions match TRBD2. The J segment lost 2 bases and the V segment lost 2 bases, leaving 5 bases of the junction unmatched. Per the germline V gene, CDR1 is SSHAT and CDR2 is FNYEAQ (reference sequence). The length of the CDR3 is 16 residues.